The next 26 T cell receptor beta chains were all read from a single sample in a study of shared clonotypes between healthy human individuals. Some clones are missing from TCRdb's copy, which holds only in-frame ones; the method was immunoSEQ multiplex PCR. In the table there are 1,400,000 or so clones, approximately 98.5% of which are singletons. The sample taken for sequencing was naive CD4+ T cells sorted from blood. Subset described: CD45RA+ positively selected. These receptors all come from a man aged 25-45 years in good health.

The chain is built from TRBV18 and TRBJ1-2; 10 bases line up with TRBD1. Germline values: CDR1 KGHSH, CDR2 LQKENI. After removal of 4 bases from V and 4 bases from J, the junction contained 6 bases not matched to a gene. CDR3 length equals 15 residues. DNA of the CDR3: TGTGCCAGCTCACAGGGACAGGGGAACGTCTATGGCTACACCTTC. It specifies CASSQGQGNVYGYTF.

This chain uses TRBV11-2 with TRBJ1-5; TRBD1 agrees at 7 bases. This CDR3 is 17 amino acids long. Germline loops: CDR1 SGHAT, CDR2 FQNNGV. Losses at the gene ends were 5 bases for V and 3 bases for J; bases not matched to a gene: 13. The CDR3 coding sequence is TGTGCCAGCAGCCAATCCCCCGACAGGGCCGACAATCAGCCCCAGCATTTT. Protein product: CASSQSPDRADNQPQHF.

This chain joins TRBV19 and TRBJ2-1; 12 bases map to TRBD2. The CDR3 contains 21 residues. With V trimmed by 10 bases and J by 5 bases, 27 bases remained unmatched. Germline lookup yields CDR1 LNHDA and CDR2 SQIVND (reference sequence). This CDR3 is CANTNRTSRKELAGGDNEQFF. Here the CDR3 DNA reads TGTGCCAATACTAACCGAACTTCGCGAAAAGAACTAGCGGGAGGAGACAATGAGCAGTTCTTC. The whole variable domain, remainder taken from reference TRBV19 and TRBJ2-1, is DGGITQSPKYLFRKEGQNVTLSCEQNLNHDAMYWYRQDPGQGLRLIYYSQIVNDFQKGDIAEGYSVSREKKESFPLTVTSAQKNPTAFYLCANTNRTSRKELAGGDNEQFFGPGTRLTVL.

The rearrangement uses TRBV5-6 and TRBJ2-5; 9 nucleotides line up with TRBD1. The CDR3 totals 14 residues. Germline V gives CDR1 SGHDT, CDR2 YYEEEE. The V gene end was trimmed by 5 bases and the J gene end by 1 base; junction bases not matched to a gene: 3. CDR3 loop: CASRLTGGQETQYF. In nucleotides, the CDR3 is TGTGCCAGCAGACTGACAGGGGGCCAAGAGACCCAGTACTTC.

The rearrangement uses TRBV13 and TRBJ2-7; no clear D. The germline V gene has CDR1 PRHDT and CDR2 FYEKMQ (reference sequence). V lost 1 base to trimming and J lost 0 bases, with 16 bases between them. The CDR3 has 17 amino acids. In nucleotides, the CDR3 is TGTGCCAGCAGCTTAGTCATTGGCGGAATCAGCTCCTACGAGCAGTACTTC. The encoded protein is CASSLVIGGISSYEQYF.

CDR3 amino acids: CASSLRPGLAPPRKQYF. CDR3 bases: TGTGCCAGCAGCTTAAGGCCGGGACTAGCCCCTCCTCGGAAGCAGTACTTC. This rearrangement joins TRBV11-2 to TRBJ2-7; the match to TRBD2 covers 9 bases. CDR3 size: 17 residues. Germline V CDR1 and CDR2: SGHAT, FQNNGV. The trim removed 2 bases at V and 8 bases at J, leaving 16 bases unmatched. Together with reference TRBV11-2 and TRBJ2-7, the CDR3 gives the full variable domain: EAGVAQSPRYKIIEKRQSVAFWCNPISGHATLYWYQQILGQGPKLLIQFQNNGVVDDSQLPKDRFSAERLKGVDSTLKIQPAKLEDSAVYLCASSLRPGLAPPRKQYFGPGTRLTVT.

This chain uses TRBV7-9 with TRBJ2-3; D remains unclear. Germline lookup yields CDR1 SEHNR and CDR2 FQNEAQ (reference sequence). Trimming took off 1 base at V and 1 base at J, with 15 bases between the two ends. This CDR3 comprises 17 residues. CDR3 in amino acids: CASSLGVLVSGTDTQYF. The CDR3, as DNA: TGTGCCAGCAGCTTAGGGGTCCTAGTGAGCGGCACAGATACGCAGTATTTT.

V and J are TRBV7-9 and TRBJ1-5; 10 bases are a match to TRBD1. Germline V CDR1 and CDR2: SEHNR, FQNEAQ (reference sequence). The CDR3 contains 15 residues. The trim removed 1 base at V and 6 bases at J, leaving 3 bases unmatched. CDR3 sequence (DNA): TGTGCCAGCAGCTTAGGGGACAGGGGAACTCAGCCCCAGCATTTT. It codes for CASSLGDRGTQPQHF.

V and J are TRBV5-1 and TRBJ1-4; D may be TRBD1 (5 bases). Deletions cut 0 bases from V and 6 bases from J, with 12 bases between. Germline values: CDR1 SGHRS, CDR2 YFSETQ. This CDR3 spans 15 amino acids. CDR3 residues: CASSLETGLDEKLFF. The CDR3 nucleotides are TGCGCCAGCAGCTTGGAAACAGGACTTGATGAAAAACTGTTTTTT.

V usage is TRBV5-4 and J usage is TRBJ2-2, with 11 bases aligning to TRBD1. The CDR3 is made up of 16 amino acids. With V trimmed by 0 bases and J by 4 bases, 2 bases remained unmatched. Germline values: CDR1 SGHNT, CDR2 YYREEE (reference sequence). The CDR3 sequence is CASSLAGTGGTGELFF. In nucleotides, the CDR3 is TGTGCCAGCAGCTTGGCCGGGACAGGGGGCACCGGGGAGCTGTTTTTT.

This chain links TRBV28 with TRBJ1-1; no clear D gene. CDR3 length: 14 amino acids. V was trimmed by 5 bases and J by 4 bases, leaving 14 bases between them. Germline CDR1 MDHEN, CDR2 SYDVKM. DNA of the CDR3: TGTGCCAGCAGTCCCACCGGTCTGCGCACTGAAGCTTTCTTT. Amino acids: CASSPTGLRTEAFF.

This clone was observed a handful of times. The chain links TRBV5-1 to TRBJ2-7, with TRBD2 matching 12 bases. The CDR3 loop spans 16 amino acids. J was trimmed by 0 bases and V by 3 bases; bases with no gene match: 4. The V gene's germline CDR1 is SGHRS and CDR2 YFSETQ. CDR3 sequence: CASSSTLAGGSYEQYF. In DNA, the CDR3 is TGCGCCAGCAGCTCAACACTAGCGGGAGGCTCCTACGAGCAGTACTTC.

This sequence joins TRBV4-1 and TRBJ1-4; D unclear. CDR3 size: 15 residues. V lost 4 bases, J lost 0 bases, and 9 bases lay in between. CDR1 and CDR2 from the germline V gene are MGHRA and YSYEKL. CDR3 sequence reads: CASSRFWTTNEKLFF. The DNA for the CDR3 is TGCGCCAGCAGCCGATTTTGGACAACTAATGAAAAACTGTTTTTT.

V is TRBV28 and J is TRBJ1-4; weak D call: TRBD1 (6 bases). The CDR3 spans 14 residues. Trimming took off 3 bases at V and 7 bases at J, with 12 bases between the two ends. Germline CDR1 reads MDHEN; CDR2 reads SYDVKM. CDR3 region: CASSLGGGFEKLFF. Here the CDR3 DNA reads TGTGCCAGCAGTTTGGGCGGGGGCTTTGAAAAACTGTTTTTT.

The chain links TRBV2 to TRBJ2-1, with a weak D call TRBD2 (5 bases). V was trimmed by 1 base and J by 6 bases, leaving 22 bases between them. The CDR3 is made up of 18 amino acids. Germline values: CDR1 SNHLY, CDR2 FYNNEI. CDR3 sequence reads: CASSEGRTSARIRNEQFF. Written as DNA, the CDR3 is TGTGCCAGCAGTGAAGGAAGGACTTCAGCGAGGATTCGCAATGAGCAGTTCTTC. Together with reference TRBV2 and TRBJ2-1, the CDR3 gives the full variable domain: EPEVTQTPSHQVTQMGQEVILRCVPISNHLYFYWYRQILGQKVEFLVSFYNNEISEKSEIFDDQFSVERPDGSNFTLKIRSTKLEDSAMYFCASSEGRTSARIRNEQFFGPGTRLTVL.

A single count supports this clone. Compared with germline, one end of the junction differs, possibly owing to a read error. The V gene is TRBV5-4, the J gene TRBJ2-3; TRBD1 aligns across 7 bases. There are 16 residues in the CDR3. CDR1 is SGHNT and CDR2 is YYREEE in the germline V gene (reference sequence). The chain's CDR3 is CASSRSRDRSTVTQYF. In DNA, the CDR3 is TGTGCCAGCAGCAGGAGCCGGGACAGAAGCACAGTTACGCAGTATTTT.

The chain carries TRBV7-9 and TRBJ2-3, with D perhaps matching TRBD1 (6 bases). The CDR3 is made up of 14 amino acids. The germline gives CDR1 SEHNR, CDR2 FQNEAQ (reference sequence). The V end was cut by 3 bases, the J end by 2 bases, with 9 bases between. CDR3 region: CASSFGQYTDTQYF. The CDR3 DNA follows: TGTGCCAGCAGCTTTGGACAGTACACAGATACGCAGTATTTT.

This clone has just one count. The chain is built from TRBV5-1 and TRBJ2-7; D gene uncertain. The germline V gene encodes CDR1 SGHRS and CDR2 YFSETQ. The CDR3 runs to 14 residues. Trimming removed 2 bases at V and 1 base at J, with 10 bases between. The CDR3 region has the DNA TGCGCCAGCAGCTTTCTGGCTTTGTCCTACGAGCAGTACTTC. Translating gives CASSFLALSYEQYF.

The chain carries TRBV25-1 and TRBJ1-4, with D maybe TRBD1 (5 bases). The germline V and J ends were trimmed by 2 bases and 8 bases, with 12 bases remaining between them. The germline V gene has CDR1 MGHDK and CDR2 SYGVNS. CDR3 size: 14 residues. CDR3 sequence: CASSEQGVEEKLFF. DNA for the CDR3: TGTGCCAGCAGTGAACAGGGTGTAGAGGAAAAACTGTTTTTT.

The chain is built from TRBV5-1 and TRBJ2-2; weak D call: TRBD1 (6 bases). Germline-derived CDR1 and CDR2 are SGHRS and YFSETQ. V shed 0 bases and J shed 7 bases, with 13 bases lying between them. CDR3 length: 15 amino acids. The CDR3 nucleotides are TGCGCCAGCAGCTTGGACAGGGTGGTAGGCGGGGAGCTGTTTTTT. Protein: CASSLDRVVGGELFF.

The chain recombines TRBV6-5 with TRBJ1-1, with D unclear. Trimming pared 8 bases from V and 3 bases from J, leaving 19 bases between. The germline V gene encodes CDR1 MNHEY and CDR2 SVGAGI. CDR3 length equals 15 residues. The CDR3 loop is CASGRTTFIYTEAFF. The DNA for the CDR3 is TGTGCCAGCGGTAGGACCACCTTCATTTACACTGAAGCTTTCTTT.

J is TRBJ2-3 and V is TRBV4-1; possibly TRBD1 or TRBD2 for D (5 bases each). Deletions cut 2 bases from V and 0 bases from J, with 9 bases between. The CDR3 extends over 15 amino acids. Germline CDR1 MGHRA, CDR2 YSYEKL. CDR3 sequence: CASSQRGVSTDTQYF. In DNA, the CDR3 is TGCGCCAGCAGCCAACGAGGGGTTAGCACAGATACGCAGTATTTT.

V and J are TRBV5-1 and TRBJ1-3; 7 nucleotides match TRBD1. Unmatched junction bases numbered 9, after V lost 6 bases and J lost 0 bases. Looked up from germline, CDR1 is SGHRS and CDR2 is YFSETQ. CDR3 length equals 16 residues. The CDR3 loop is CASTRDSSTSGNTIYF. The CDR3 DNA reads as TGCGCCAGCACTAGGGACAGCTCAACCTCTGGAAACACCATATATTTT.

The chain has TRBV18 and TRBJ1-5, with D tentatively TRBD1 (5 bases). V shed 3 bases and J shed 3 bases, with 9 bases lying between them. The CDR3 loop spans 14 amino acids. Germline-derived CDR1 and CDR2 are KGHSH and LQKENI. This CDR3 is CASSPRDDNQPQHF. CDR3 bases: TGTGCCAGCTCACCTAGGGACGACAATCAGCCCCAGCATTTT.

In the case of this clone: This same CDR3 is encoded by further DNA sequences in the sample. The CDR3 sequence is CASSLAGTNEKLFF. The CDR3 DNA reads as TGCGCCAGCAGCCTGGCCGGTACTAATGAAAAACTGTTTTTT. The gene calls are TRBV5-1 and TRBJ1-4; the D is unclear. Trimming pared 4 bases from V and 2 bases from J, leaving 9 bases between. CDR3 length equals 14 residues. Germline lookup yields CDR1 SGHRS and CDR2 YFSETQ.

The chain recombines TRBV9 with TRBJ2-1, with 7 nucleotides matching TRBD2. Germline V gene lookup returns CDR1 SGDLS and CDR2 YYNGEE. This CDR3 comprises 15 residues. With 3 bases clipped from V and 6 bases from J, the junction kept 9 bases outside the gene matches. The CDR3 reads CASSAQGGPFNEQFF. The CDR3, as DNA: TGTGCCAGCAGCGCCCAGGGAGGGCCCTTCAATGAGCAGTTCTTC.